The 32 T cell receptor beta chains below were found in one sample sequenced in a study of beta chain features in type 1 diabetes. Expressed TCRB transcripts were sequenced after all isolated RNA was converted to cDNA. The repertoire was sequenced with immunoSEQ multiplex PCR; TCRdb's copy has only in-frame clones and lacks some. The sample lists 250,000 or so clones, over 65% occurring once. The material sequenced was naive CD4+ T cells from blood. The receptors stem from a young man in good health.

The chain is built from TRBV4-3 and TRBJ2-5; 8 bases align to TRBD2. CDR3 length: 16 residues. The germline gives CDR1 LGHNA, CDR2 YSLEER. V lost 0 bases, J lost 7 bases, and 10 bases stayed unmatched. The CDR3: CASSQETPSGRGTQYF. CDR3 in DNA: TGCGCCAGCAGCCAAGAGACGCCTAGCGGGCGCGGGACCCAGTACTTC.

A word on this clone: Other DNA sequences from this sample encode an identical CDR3 as well. This chain links TRBV20-1 with TRBJ2-3, with D unresolved. CDR1 is DFQATT and CDR2 is SNEGSKA in the germline V gene (reference sequence). The CDR3 loop spans 11 amino acids. V lost 2 bases and J 6 bases, leaving 6 bases between the germline ends. This CDR3 reads CSARSGDTQYF. The CDR3, as DNA: TGCAGTGCTAGATCGGGCGATACGCAGTATTTT.

The CDR3 DNA follows: TGCAGCGTTGAGGGGCCGTACTTC. Protein sequence: CSVEGPYF. The J gene is TRBJ2-7, the V gene TRBV29-1, with D tentatively TRBD1 (5 bases). V lost 3 bases to trimming and J lost 12 bases, with 6 bases between them. Germline V gene data show CDR1 as SQVTM and CDR2 as ANQGSEA. The CDR3 sequence is 8 residues long.

This rearrangement joins TRBV30 to TRBJ1-3; 8 positions match TRBD1. The ends lost 1 base at V and 0 bases at J; junction bases unmatched: 2. The CDR3 contains 15 residues. Germline V gives CDR1 GTSNPN, CDR2 SVGIG (reference sequence). The CDR3 loop is CAWSDDRGSGNTIYF. CDR3 DNA sequence: TGTGCCTGGAGTGACGACAGGGGCTCTGGAAACACCATATATTTT.

This rearrangement joins TRBV9 to TRBJ1-2, with unresolved D. Deletions cut 4 bases from V and 0 bases from J, with 13 bases between. The germline gives CDR1 SGDLS, CDR2 YYNGEE. The CDR3 runs 15 residues. The CDR3 DNA reads TGTGCCAGCAGCCTCGGACCGAAAGCTAACTATGGCTACACCTTC. Its protein is CASSLGPKANYGYTF.

CDR3 residues: CASSPATSGSLNEQFF. DNA for the CDR3: TGTGCCAGCAGCCCCGCGACTAGCGGGAGTCTAAATGAGCAGTTCTTC. The rearrangement links TRBV7-8 to TRBJ2-1; 12 bases match TRBD2. With V trimmed by 5 bases and J by 7 bases, 9 bases remained unmatched. The CDR3 is 16 residues long. Per germline, CDR1 SGHVS and CDR2 FQNEAQ.

The gene calls are TRBV30 and TRBJ2-4, with 7 bases lining up with TRBD1. There are 20 residues in the CDR3. Germline lookup yields CDR1 GTSNPN and CDR2 SVGIG (reference sequence). V dropped 2 bases and J dropped 0; count of bases not matched to a gene: 19. The CDR3, as DNA: TGTGCCTGGAGTCGCCGGGACAGTGATAGTTGGCTTCTAGCCAAAAACATTCAGTACTTC. Its translation is CAWSRRDSDSWLLAKNIQYF. The whole variable domain, remainder taken from reference TRBV30 and TRBJ2-4, is SQTIHQWPATLVQPVGSPLSLECTVEGTSNPNLYWYRQAAGRGLQLLFYSVGIGQISSEVPQNLSASRPQDRQFILSSKKLLLSDSGFYLCAWSRRDSDSWLLAKNIQYFGAGTRLSVL.

This clone was detected only a few times. The V and J genes are TRBV30 and TRBJ2-3; 11 nucleotides agree with TRBD2. J was trimmed by 2 bases and V by 3 bases; bases with no gene match: 1. This CDR3 is 14 amino acids long. Germline loops: CDR1 GTSNPN, CDR2 SVGIG (reference sequence). The CDR3 DNA reads TGTGCCTGGAGGGGACTAGCGGCCACAGATACGCAGTATTTT. Amino acid sequence: CAWRGLAATDTQYF. Using reference TRBV30 and TRBJ2-3 for the parts outside the CDR3, the full variable domain is SQTIHQWPATLVQPVGSPLSLECTVEGTSNPNLYWYRQAAGRGLQLLFYSVGIGQISSEVPQNLSASRPQDRQFILSSKKLLLSDSGFYLCAWRGLAATDTQYFGPGTRLTVL.

Notes on this clone: This CDR3 is also generated by other DNA sequences in the sample. V gene TRBV20-1 combines with J gene TRBJ1-1; the D is unclear. This CDR3 region has 11 residues. Trimming removed 4 bases from V and 2 bases from J, with 5 bases in between. Germline assignment: CDR1 DFQATT and CDR2 SNEGSKA (reference sequence). The CDR3 loop is CSAKGNTEAFF. CDR3 coding DNA: TGCAGTGCTAAAGGTAACACTGAAGCTTTCTTT.

This clone was recorded once. V usage is TRBV7-9 and J usage is TRBJ2-7, with 7 bases that match TRBD2. With 1 base clipped from V and 0 bases from J, the junction kept 3 bases outside the gene matches. The CDR3 runs 15 residues. In germline, CDR1 is SEHNR, CDR2 FQNEAQ (reference sequence). This chain's CDR3 is CASSLERGSSYEQYF. The CDR3 DNA reads as TGTGCCAGCAGCTTAGAACGCGGGAGCTCCTACGAGCAGTACTTC.

This clone was seen only once. The genes are TRBV20-1 and TRBJ2-5, with a tentative D call TRBD1 (5 bases). V dropped 6 bases and J dropped 4 bases, with 9 bases sitting between them. Germline CDR1 DFQATT, CDR2 SNEGSKA (reference sequence). The CDR3 length is 11 residues. The CDR3 loop reads CSALQGETQYF. CDR3 nucleotide sequence: TGCAGTGCCCTCCAGGGAGAGACCCAGTACTTC.

This clone has only one observation. The rearrangement links TRBV2 to TRBJ2-6; tentatively, D is TRBD2 (5 bases). The ends were cut back, 3 bases at V and 0 bases at J, with 6 bases in the middle. This CDR3 has 15 residues. Germline CDR1 and CDR2: SNHLY and FYNNEI. CDR3 in DNA: TGTGCCAGCAGTGAGGACTCCTCTGGGGCCAACGTCCTGACTTTC. Its protein is CASSEDSSGANVLTF.

V is TRBV4-1 and J is TRBJ1-5; D is ambiguous. V shed 0 bases and J shed 7 bases, with 7 bases lying between them. The CDR3 is 13 amino acids. Looked up from germline, CDR1 is MGHRA and CDR2 is YSYEKL. This chain's CDR3 is CASSQEGVQPQHF. The CDR3 DNA reads as TGCGCCAGCAGCCAAGAGGGAGTCCAGCCCCAGCATTTT.

This sequence joins TRBV4-2 and TRBJ2-2; D remains unclear. The CDR3 is 15 residues long. V was trimmed by 4 bases and J by 4 bases, leaving 13 bases between them. Germline assignment: CDR1 LGHNA and CDR2 YNFKEQ. Here the CDR3 DNA reads TGTGCCAGCAGCCCCCGCCTCTCGGGCACCGGGGAGCTGTTTTTT. Residues: CASSPRLSGTGELFF.

The gene calls are TRBV29-1 and TRBJ2-6; the D gene is possibly TRBD1 (6 bases). Germline CDR1 SQVTM, CDR2 ANQGSEA. The germline V and J ends were trimmed by 3 bases and 2 bases, with 8 bases remaining between them. The CDR3 extends over 14 amino acids. CDR3 sequence: CSVDSGAGANVLTF. For the CDR3, the DNA is TGCAGCGTTGATTCAGGGGCTGGGGCCAACGTCCTGACTTTC.

This CDR3 reads CAIRTSFSGNTIYF. The CDR3 DNA follows: TGTGCCATCAGAACATCTTTCTCTGGAAACACCATATATTTT. The genes are TRBV10-3 and TRBJ1-3; D ambiguous. The CDR3 has 14 residues. V shed 6 bases and J shed 0 bases, with 9 bases lying between them. Germline CDR1 is ENHRY and CDR2 is SYGVKD.

The rearrangement links TRBV7-9 to TRBJ2-1; possible D gene TRBD1, 6 bases. V shed 5 bases and J shed 7 bases, with 24 bases lying between them. In germline, CDR1 is SEHNR, CDR2 FQNEAQ (reference sequence). The CDR3 consists of 17 residues. The CDR3, as DNA: TGTGCCAGCAGCCAAGGGGCGCAGGGGATATCGTGGAATGAGCAGTTCTTC. This codes for CASSQGAQGISWNEQFF.

The chain uses TRBV9 and TRBJ2-3; 7 bases match TRBD2. The J segment lost 0 bases and the V segment lost 3 bases, leaving 4 bases of the junction unmatched. This CDR3 spans 15 amino acids. Germline CDR1 is SGDLS and CDR2 is YYNGEE. The chain's CDR3 is CASSAGTTSTDTQYF. The CDR3 DNA reads TGTGCCAGCAGCGCCGGGACTACCAGCACAGATACGCAGTATTTT.

The V gene is TRBV30, the J gene TRBJ1-3; D gene uncertain. V dropped 4 bases and J dropped 4 bases, with 8 bases sitting between them. CDR1 is GTSNPN, CDR2 SVGIG, per germline (reference sequence). There are 12 residues in the CDR3. The DNA for the CDR3 is TGTGCCTGGACGGCCGGAGGAAACACCATATATTTT. Encoded protein: CAWTAGGNTIYF. Drawing the rest from reference TRBV30 and TRBJ1-3, the complete variable domain is SQTIHQWPATLVQPVGSPLSLECTVEGTSNPNLYWYRQAAGRGLQLLFYSVGIGQISSEVPQNLSASRPQDRQFILSSKKLLLSDSGFYLCAWTAGGNTIYFGEGSWLTVV.

This chain connects TRBV28 to TRBJ2-3; either TRBD1 or TRBD2 may fit D (6 bases each). CDR1 MDHEN and CDR2 SYDVKM come from the germline V gene. V lost 7 bases to trimming and J lost 3 bases, with 11 bases between them. The CDR3 has 13 residues. The CDR3 loop is CASTLGGTDTQYF. The CDR3 nucleotides are TGTGCCAGCACCCTAGGGGGGACAGATACGCAGTATTTT.

This sequence joins TRBV9 and TRBJ2-5; tentative D call: TRBD1 (6 bases). This CDR3 comprises 15 residues. Trimming took off 5 bases at V and 4 bases at J, with 18 bases between the two ends. Germline CDR1 is SGDLS and CDR2 is YYNGEE. The CDR3 DNA is TGTGCCAGCAGTCAAACCAGGGGAGTTCGAGAGACCCAGTACTTC. Translated: CASSQTRGVRETQYF.

The chain employs TRBV30 and TRBJ1-6; TRBD1 matches at 8 bases. The CDR3 is 13 amino acids. Per the germline V gene, CDR1 is GTSNPN and CDR2 is SVGIG (reference sequence). Trimming cost V 5 bases and J 7 bases; bases outside gene matches: 4. The CDR3 nucleotides are TGTGCCTGGGAAGGGACAGGCAATTCACCCCTCCACTTT. Translation: CAWEGTGNSPLHF.

The genes are TRBV23-1 and TRBJ1-2; 8 positions agree with TRBD1. TRBV23-1 is placed among ORFs of uncertain function. V trimming: 2 bases; J trimming: 2 bases; junction bases outside the gene matches: 22. The CDR3 sequence is 21 residues long. In DNA form, the CDR3 reads TGCGCCAGCAGTCAAATCCGTAAAAATTGTGGCAGGGGGCCAAAGAACTATGGCTACACCTTC. Residues: CASSQIRKNCGRGPKNYGYTF.

The J gene is TRBJ2-3, the V gene TRBV7-2; D ambiguous. Germline values: CDR1 SGHTA, CDR2 FQGNSA. V was pared by 3 bases and J by 0 bases, with 7 bases between. The CDR3 extends over 14 amino acids. The CDR3 protein is CASSFSPSTDTQYF. The CDR3 DNA follows: TGTGCCAGCAGCTTCTCACCTAGCACAGATACGCAGTATTTT.

The chain links TRBV7-2 to TRBJ2-2; D not resolved. Between the trimmed V and J ends, which lost 0 bases and 5 bases, there was a span of 4 bases. This CDR3 has 13 amino acids. Germline lookup yields CDR1 SGHTA and CDR2 FQGNSA. The CDR3 reads CASSLASTGELFF. CDR3 nucleotides: TGTGCCAGCAGCTTAGCGTCTACCGGGGAGCTGTTTTTT.

The chain uses TRBV30 and TRBJ2-1; the D is unclear. V was pared by 7 bases and J by 3 bases, with 13 bases between. CDR3 length equals 13 residues. Germline assignment: CDR1 GTSNPN and CDR2 SVGIG (reference sequence). CDR3 DNA: TGTGCCTCCCTAGTGGTGGACTACAATGAGCAGTTCTTC. It codes for CASLVVDYNEQFF.

The chain uses TRBV9 and TRBJ1-1; D is uncertain. Trimming took off 2 bases at V and 0 bases at J, with 17 bases between the two ends. The CDR3 length is 17 residues. Germline V gene data show CDR1 as SGDLS and CDR2 as YYNGEE. The CDR3 DNA is TGTGCCAGCAGCGTCGAGGCCGGGAACCTAATGAACACTGAAGCTTTCTTT. It encodes CASSVEAGNLMNTEAFF.

The rearrangement joins TRBV19 to TRBJ2-7; 7 nucleotides agree with TRBD2. Trimming at V came to 6 bases and at J to 7 bases, leaving 9 bases not matched to a gene. The germline V gene has CDR1 LNHDA and CDR2 SQIVND (reference sequence). This CDR3 has 13 amino acids. Here the CDR3 DNA reads TGTGCCAGTAGCTCCGCGGGAGTTGGGGAGCAGTACTTC. Its translation: CASSSAGVGEQYF.

This chain links TRBV30 with TRBJ2-3; TRBD2 matches at 14 bases. The CDR3 covers 15 residues. Looked up from germline, CDR1 is GTSNPN and CDR2 is SVGIG (reference sequence). V gave up 2 bases and J gave up 7 bases; unmatched junction bases: 5. CDR3 in amino acids: CAWSRTSGGRYTQYF. The CDR3 bases are TGTGCCTGGAGTCGGACTAGCGGGGGGAGGTATACGCAGTATTTT.

This sequence joins TRBV7-2 and TRBJ2-5; 9 bases map to TRBD2. V lost 0 bases, J lost 5 bases, and 13 bases stayed unmatched. The germline gives CDR1 SGHTA, CDR2 FQGNSA. This CDR3 region has 18 residues. CDR3 nucleotides: TGTGCCAGCAGCTTAGCGCTGAGCGGGGGGACAAAGTGGGAGACCCAGTACTTC. Amino acid sequence: CASSLALSGGTKWETQYF.

CDR3 DNA: TGCGCCAGCAGCGGGAAAGCGGGAGGGTACTACAATGAGCAGTTCTTC. It is translated as CASSGKAGGYYNEQFF. This sequence joins TRBV5-1 and TRBJ2-1; TRBD2 agrees at 10 bases. This CDR3 is built from 16 residues. The germline V gene encodes CDR1 SGHRS and CDR2 YFSETQ. The V and J ends lost 4 bases and 3 bases, in that order; junction bases with no gene match: 7.

In the case of this clone: Other DNA sequences from this sample encode an identical CDR3 as well. This rearrangement joins TRBV9 to TRBJ2-3; 7 bases are a match to TRBD1. This CDR3 is 14 amino acids long. Looked up from germline, CDR1 is SGDLS and CDR2 is YYNGEE. Trimming removed 4 bases from V and 4 bases from J; junction bases left unmatched: 6. CDR3 DNA sequence: TGTGCCAGCAGCCTCCGACAGGGTGCAGATACGCAGTATTTT. It codes for CASSLRQGADTQYF.